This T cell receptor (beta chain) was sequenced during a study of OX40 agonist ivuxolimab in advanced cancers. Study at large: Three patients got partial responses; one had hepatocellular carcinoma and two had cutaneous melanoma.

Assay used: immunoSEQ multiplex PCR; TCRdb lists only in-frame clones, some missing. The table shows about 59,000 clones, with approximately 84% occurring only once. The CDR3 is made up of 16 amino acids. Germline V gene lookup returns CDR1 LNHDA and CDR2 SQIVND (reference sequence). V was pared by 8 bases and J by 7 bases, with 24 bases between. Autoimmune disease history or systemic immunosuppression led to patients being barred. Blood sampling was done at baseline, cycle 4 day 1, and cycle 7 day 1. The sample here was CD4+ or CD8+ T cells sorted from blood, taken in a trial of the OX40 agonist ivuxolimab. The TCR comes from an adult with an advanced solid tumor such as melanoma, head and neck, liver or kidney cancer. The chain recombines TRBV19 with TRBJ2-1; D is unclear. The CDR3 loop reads CASLRTVSGNRNEQFF. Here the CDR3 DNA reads TGTGCCAGTCTCCGGACGGTATCGGGCAACCGGAATGAGCAGTTCTTC.